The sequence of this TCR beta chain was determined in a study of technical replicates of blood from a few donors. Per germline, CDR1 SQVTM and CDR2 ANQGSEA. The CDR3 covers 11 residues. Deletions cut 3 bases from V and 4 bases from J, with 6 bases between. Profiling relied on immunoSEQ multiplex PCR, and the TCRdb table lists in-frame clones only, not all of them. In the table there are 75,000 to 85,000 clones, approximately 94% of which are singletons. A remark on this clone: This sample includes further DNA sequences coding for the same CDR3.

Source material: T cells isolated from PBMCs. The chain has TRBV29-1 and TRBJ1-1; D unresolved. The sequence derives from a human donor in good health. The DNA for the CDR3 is TGCAGCGTTGACTCCGGCACTGAAGCTTTCTTT. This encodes CSVDSGTEAFF. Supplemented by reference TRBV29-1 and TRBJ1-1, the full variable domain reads SAVISQKPSRDICQRGTSLTIQCQVDSQVTMMFWYRQQPGQSLTLIATANQGSEATYESGFVIDKFPISRPNLTFSTLTVSNMSPEDSSIYLCSVDSGTEAFFGQGTRLTVV.